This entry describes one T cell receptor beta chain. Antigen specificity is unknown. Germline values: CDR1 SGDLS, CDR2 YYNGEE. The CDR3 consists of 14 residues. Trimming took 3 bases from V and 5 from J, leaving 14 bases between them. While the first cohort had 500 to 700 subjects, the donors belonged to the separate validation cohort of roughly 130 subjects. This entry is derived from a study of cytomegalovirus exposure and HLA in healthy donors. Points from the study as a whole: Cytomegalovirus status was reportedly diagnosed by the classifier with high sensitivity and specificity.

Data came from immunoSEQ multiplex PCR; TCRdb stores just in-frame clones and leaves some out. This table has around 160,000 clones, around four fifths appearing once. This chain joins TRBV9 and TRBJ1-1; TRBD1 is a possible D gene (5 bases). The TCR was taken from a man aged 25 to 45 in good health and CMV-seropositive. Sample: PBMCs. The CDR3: CASSGGGGWTEAFF. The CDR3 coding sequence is TGTGCCAGCAGCGGTGGGGGAGGATGGACTGAAGCTTTCTTT.